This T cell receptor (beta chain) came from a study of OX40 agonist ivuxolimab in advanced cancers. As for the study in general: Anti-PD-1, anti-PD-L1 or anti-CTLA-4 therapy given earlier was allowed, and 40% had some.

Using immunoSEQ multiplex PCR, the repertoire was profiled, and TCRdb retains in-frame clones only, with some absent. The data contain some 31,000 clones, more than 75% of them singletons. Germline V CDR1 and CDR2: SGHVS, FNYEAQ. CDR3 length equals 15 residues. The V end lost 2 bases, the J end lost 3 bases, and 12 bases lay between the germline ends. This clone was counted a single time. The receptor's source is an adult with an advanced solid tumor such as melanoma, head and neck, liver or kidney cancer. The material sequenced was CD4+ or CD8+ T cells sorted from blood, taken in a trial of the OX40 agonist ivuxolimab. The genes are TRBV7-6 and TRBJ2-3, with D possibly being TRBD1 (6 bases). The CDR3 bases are TGTGCCAGCAGCTTAATCACGGACAGTACAGATACGCAGTATTTT. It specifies CASSLITDSTDTQYF.